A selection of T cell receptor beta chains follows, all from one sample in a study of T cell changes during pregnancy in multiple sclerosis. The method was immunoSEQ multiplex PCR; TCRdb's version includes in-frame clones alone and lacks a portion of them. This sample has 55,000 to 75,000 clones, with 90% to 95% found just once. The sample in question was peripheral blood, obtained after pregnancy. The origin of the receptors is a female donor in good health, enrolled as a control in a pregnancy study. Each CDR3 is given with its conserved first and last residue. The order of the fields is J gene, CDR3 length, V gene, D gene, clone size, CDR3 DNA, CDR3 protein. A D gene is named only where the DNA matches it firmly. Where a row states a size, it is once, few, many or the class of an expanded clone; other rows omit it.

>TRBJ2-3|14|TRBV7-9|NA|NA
TGTGCCAGCAGCTTAGGGGGCGGTTCAGATACGCAGTATTTT
CASSLGGGSDTQYF
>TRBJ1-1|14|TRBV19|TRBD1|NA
TGTGCCACCCATAGGGACAGGGTTGGGACTGAAGCTTTCTTT
CATHRDRVGTEAFF
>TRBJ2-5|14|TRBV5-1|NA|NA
TGCGCCAGCACCAGGGAAGACCCCTTAGAGACCCAGTACTTC
CASTREDPLETQYF
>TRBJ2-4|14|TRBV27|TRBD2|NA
TGTGCCAGCAGTTTAGGACTAGCCGGGAACATTCAGTACTTC
CASSLGLAGNIQYF
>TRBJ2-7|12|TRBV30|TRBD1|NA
TGTGCCTCCTACAGGGGCCCCTACGAGCAGTACTTC
CASYRGPYEQYF
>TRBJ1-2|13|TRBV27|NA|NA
TGTGCCAGCAGTACCGACCCGGGCTATGGCTACACCTTC
CASSTDPGYGYTF
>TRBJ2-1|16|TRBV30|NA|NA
TGTGCCTGGAGTACGGGGAAGGGTCTGGGGTGGAATGAGCAGTTCTTC
CAWSTGKGLGWNEQFF
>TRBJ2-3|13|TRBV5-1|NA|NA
TGCGCCAGCAGCCCCACCAACAAAGATACGCAGTATTTT
CASSPTNKDTQYF
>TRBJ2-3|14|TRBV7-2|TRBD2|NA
TGTGCCAGCAGCTTAGCCAGGGAGGGCGGTACGCAGTATTTT
CASSLAREGGTQYF
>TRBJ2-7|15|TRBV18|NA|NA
TGTGCCAGCTCCCTCACGGACAGCACATTCTACGAGCAGTACTTC
CASSLTDSTFYEQYF
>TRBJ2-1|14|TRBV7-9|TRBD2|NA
TGTGCCAGCAGCCAACTAGCGGGCTACAATGAGCAGTTCTTC
CASSQLAGYNEQFF
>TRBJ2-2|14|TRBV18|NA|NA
TGTGCCAGCTCACCAGTGGGGGCTGCCGGGGAGCTGTTTTTT
CASSPVGAAGELFF
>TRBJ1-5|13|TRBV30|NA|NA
TGTGCCTGGCGACAGGATAGCAATCAGCCCCAGCATTTT
CAWRQDSNQPQHF
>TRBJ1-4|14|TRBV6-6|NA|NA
TGTGCCAGCAGGCAGACAGAAACCAATGAAAAACTGTTTTTT
CASRQTETNEKLFF
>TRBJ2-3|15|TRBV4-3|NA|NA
TGCGCCAGCAGCCCCCGGGCAGGGAACACAGATACGCAGTATTTT
CASSPRAGNTDTQYF
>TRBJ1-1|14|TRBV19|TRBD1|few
TGTGCCAGTAGGACGGGACAGGGAGGCACTGAAGCTTTCTTT
CASRTGQGGTEAFF
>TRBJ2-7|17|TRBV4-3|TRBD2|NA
TGCGCCAGCAGCCCCCGAGGGGCGACTAGCGGGGGCTACGAGCAGTACTTC
CASSPRGATSGGYEQYF
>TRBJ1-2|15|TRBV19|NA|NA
TGTGCCAGTAGTACCGCCATACAACGAGGAGATGGCTACACCTTC
CASSTAIQRGDGYTF
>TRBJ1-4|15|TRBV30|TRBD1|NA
TGTGCCTGGAGTGTAGACAGGGGAGCTAATGAAAAACTGTTTTTT
CAWSVDRGANEKLFF
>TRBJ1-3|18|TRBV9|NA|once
TGTGCCAGCAGCGTAAGCCAGAATTCAGGGTTATCTGGAAACACCATATATTTT
CASSVSQNSGLSGNTIYF
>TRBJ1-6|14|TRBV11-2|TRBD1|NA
TGTGCCAGCAGTCCCGGGACAGCGTATTCACCCCTCCACTTT
CASSPGTAYSPLHF
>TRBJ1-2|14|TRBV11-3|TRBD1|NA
TGTGCCAGCCGTTCTTCGGGACAGGCCTATGGCTACACCTTC
CASRSSGQAYGYTF
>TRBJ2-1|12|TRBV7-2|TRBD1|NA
TGTGCCAGCAGCTTAGATCACCAGGGGGAGTTCTTC
CASSLDHQGEFF
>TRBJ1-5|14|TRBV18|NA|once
TGTGCCAGCTCAGATCTGACGGGGTCCGGGCCCCAGCATTTT
CASSDLTGSGPQHF
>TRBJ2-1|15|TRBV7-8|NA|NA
TGTGCCAGCAGCTTAGGGGGCCGCTCCTACAATGAGCAGTTCTTC
CASSLGGRSYNEQFF
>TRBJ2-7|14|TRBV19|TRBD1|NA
TGTGCCAGTAGTATACACCGGGACAGCTACGAGCAGTACTTC
CASSIHRDSYEQYF
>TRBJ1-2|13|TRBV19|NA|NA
TGTGCCAGTACCCGCGGGGCTAACTATGGCTACACCTTC
CASTRGANYGYTF
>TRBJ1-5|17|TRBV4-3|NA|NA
TGCGCCAGCAGCCAAGGAGTGGAACCCCTCCGGGATCAGCCCCAGCATTTT
CASSQGVEPLRDQPQHF
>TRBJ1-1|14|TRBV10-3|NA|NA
TGTGCCATCAGTGATGAGACAGAGAACACTGAAGCTTTCTTT
CAISDETENTEAFF
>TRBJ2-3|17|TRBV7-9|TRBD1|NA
TGTGCCAGCAGCCCCCGTCCGGGACAGGGAGACACAGATACGCAGTATTTT
CASSPRPGQGDTDTQYF
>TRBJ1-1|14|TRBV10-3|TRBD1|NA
TGTGCCATGAATCGCGACAGGGGGGTCGCTGAAGCTTTCTTT
CAMNRDRGVAEAFF
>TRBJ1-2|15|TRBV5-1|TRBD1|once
TGCGCCAGCAGCTTGGGAGGGACAGAAGTCTATGGCTACACCTTC
CASSLGGTEVYGYTF
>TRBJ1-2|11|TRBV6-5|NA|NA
TGTGCCAGCAGTCCAGGTTATGGCTACACCTTC
CASSPGYGYTF
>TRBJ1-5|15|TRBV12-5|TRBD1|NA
TGTGCTAGTGGGCGAGCGGACAGGGGGGATCAGCCCCAGCATTTT
CASGRADRGDQPQHF
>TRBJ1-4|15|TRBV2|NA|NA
TGTGCCAGCAGTGTTGATTTACAGGAGAATGAAAAACTGTTTTTT
CASSVDLQENEKLFF
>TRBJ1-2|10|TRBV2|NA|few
TGTGCCAGCAGCTCAGGGTACCACACCTTC
CASSSGYHTF
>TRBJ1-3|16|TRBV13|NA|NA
TGTGCCAGCAGCTTAGCGACAGGCGTTTATGGAAACACCATATATTTT
CASSLATGVYGNTIYF
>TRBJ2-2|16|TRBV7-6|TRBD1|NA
TGTGCCAGCAGCGGAAGGACAGGGCCGAACACCGGGGAGCTGTTTTTT
CASSGRTGPNTGELFF
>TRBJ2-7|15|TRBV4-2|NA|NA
TGTGCCAGCAGCCAAGATCCACGGGGGACCTACGAGCAGTACTTC
CASSQDPRGTYEQYF
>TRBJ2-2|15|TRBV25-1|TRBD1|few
TGTGCCAGCACGCTCACAGGGGGAAGGGCCGGGGAGCTGTTTTTT
CASTLTGGRAGELFF
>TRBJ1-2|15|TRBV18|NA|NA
TGTGCCAGCTCACCCTCCGGGCGGGGGGGCTATGGCTACACCTTC
CASSPSGRGGYGYTF
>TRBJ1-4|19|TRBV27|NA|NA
TGTGCCAGCAGTTCCAGAGTTCCAGGGGCGGGCGCAACTAATGAAAAACTGTTTTTT
CASSSRVPGAGATNEKLFF
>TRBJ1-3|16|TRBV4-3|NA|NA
TGCGCCAGCAGCCAAGCGAGAAAGCTCTCTGGAAACACCATATATTTT
CASSQARKLSGNTIYF
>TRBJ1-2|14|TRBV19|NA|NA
TGTGCCAGTAGCCAAGAAGCGAACTTCTATGGCTACACCTTC
CASSQEANFYGYTF
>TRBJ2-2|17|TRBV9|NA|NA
TGTGCCAGCAGCGTAAGGTTCGGCGGGGCGAACACCGGGGAGCTGTTTTTT
CASSVRFGGANTGELFF
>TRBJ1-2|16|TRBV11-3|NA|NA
TGTGCCAGCAGCCCGACAGCAGGGACAACCAGCTATGGCTACACCTTC
CASSPTAGTTSYGYTF